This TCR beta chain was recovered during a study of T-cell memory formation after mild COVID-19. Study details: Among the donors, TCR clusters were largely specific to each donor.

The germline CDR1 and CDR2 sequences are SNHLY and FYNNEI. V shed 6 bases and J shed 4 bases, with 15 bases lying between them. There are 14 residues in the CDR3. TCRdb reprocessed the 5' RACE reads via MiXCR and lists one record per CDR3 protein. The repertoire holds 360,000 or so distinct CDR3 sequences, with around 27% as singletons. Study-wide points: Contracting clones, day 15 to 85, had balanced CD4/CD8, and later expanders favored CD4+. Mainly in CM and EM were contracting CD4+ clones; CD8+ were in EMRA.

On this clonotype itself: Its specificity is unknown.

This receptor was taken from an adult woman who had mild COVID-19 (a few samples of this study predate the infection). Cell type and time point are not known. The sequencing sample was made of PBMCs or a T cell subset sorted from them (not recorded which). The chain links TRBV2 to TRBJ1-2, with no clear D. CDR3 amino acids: CASREVPLAYGYTF. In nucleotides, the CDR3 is TGTGCCAGCAGGGAGGTCCCGCTAGCCTATGGCTACACCTTC. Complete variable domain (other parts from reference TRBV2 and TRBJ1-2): EPEVTQTPSHQVTQMGQEVILRCVPISNHLYFYWYRQILGQKVEFLVSFYNNEISEKSEIFDDQFSVERPDGSNFTLKIRSTKLEDSAMYFCASREVPLAYGYTFGSGTRLTVV.